Reported below is one T cell receptor (beta chain). As yet, its antigen is unknown. These data originate in a study of T cells in narcolepsy. General study findings and limits: Comparing one patient's CSF and blood CD4+ clonotypes highlighted HCRT- and TRIB2-specific autoreactive clonotypes. No autoreactive T cell clone sequences appeared in some memory CD4+ repertoires.

CDR3 size: 12 residues. The J segment lost 3 bases and the V segment lost 8 bases, leaving 3 bases of the junction unmatched. CDR1 and CDR2 (germline): MNHEY, SVGAGI. Produced via immunoSEQ multiplex PCR; TCRdb's table is partial and in-frame only. The sample carries roughly 35,000 clones, roughly 88% recorded once. The origin of this receptor is a human donor with narcolepsy. V and J are TRBV6-5 and TRBJ2-7; 8 bases agree with TRBD2. The sequenced material came from CD45RA- memory CD4+ T cells from PBMCs. The CDR3 sequence: CASGRGGYEQYF. CDR3 nucleotide sequence: TGTGCCAGCGGTCGGGGGGGCTACGAGCAGTACTTC.